This T cell receptor beta chain derives from a study of lymphopenia after photon versus proton radiotherapy. General observations from the study: Only patients who died were analyzed for survival; proton advantage is unproven. Larger post-nadir TCR diversity loss correlated inversely with survival in deceased patients. Relative stability marked proton patients; photon patients lost diversity and naive cells. After the lymphocyte nadir, photon-treated repertoires showed oligoclonal expansion, especially of CD8+ Temra cells.

With regard to this clone: Its antigen is not identified.

The CDR3 spans 15 residues. Trimming removed 3 bases from V and 8 bases from J, with 19 bases in between. Germline values: CDR1 SEHNR, CDR2 FQNEAQ (reference sequence). Repertoires were generated with immunoSEQ multiplex PCR, while TCRdb's copy carries only in-frame clones and drops some. The sample lists roughly 32,000 clones; 94% were seen once. The starting material was peripheral blood, obtained from a patient treated with photon-based radiotherapy. The clonotype comes from a woman between 45 and 60 years old with cholangiocarcinoma. The gene calls are TRBV7-9 and TRBJ1-2; D possibly corresponds to TRBD1 (6 bases). The CDR3 spells CASSFDVGAVSGYTF. CDR3 coding DNA: TGTGCCAGCAGCTTTGATGTGGGGGCGGTAAGCGGCTACACCTTC.